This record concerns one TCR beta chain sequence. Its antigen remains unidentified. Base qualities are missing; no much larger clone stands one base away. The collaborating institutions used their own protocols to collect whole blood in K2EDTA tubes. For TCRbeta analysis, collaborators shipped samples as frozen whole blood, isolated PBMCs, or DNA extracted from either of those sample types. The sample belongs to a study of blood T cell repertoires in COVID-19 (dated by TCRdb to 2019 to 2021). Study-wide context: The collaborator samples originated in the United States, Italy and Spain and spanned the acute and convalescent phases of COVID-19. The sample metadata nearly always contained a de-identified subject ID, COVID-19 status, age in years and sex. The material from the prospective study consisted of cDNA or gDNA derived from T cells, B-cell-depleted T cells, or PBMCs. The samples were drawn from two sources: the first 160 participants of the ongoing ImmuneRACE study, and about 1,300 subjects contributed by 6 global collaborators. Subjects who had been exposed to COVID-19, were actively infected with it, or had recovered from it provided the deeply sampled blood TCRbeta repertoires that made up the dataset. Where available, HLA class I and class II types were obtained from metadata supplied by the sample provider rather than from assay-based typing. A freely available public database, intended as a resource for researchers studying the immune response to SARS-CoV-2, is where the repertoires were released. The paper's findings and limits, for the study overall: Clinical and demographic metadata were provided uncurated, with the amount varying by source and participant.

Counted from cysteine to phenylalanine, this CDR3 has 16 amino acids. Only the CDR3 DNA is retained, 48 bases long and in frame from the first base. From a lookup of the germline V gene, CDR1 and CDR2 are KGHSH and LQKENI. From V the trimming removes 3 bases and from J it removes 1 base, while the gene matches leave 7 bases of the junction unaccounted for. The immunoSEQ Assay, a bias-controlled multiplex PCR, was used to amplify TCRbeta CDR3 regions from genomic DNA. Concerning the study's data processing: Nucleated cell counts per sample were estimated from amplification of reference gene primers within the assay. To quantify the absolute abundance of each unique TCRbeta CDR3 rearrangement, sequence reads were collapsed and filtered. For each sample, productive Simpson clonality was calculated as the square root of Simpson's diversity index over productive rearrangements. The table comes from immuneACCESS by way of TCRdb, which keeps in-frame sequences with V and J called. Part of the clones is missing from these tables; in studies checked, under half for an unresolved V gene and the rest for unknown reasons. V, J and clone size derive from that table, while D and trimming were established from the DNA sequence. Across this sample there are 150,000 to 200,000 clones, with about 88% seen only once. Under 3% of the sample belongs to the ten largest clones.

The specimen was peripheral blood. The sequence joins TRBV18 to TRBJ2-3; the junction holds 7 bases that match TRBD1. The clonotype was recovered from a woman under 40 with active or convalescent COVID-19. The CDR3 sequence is CASSPFGQDRTDTQYF. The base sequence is TGTGCCAGCTCACCCTTTGGACAGGATCGCACAGATACGCAGTATTTT.